The TCR beta chain under discussion was sequenced for a study of T cells in Graves' hyperthyroidism and ophthalmopathy. With 6 bases clipped from V and 7 bases from J, the junction kept 12 bases outside the gene matches. This CDR3 is built from 15 residues. Germline V gene sequence: CDR1 DFQATT, CDR2 SNEGSKA (reference sequence). Amplification of TCR beta CDR3 regions used RNA as the template. HTBI primers drove first-round RT-PCR of the TCR CDR3. TCRdb re-called the multiplex PCR reads through MiXCR, storing one row per CDR3 protein. The sample yields 500,000 to 650,000 distinct CDR3 sequences, about 14% seen once. Diagnoses used clinical symptoms, serum thyroxine and TRAb, thyroid ultrasound and orbital computed tomography.

The origin of this receptor is a woman aged 40 to 55 with Graves' hyperthyroidism. Specimen: blood. The J gene is TRBJ2-1, the V gene TRBV20-1; 10 bases agree with TRBD2. CDR3 nucleotides: TGCAGTGCCGCCGCAGTAAGCGGGAGGGGGAATGAGCAGTTCTTC. Protein: CSAAAVSGRGNEQFF.